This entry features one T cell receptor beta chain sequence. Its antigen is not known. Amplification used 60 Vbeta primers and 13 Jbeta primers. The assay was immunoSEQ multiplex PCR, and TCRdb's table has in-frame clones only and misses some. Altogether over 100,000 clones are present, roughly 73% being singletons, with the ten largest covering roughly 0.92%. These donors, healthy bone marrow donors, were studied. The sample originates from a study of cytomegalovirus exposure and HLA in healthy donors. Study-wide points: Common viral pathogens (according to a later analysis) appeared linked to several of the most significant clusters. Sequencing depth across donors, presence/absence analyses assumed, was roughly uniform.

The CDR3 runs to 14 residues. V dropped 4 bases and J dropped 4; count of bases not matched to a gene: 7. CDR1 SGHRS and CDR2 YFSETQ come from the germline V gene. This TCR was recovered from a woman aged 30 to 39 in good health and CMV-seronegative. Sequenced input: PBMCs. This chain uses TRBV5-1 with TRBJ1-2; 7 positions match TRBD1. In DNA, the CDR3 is TGCGCCAGCAGCGCGACGGACAGGCCCTATGGCTACACCTTC. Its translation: CASSATDRPYGYTF.